These 3 T cell receptor beta chains came from one sample sequenced in a study of blood T cell repertoires in COVID-19. Assay: immunoSEQ multiplex PCR; the TCRdb copy retains only in-frame clones and omits some. The table has fewer than 250,000 clones, about 85% seen once. Sequencing used peripheral blood. These receptor sequences come from a man aged 65 to 79 with acute or convalescent COVID-19.

A single count supports this clone. The rearrangement links TRBV14 to TRBJ2-1; possibly TRBD2 for D (5 bases). The CDR3 runs to 14 residues. The germline V gene encodes CDR1 SGHDN and CDR2 FVKESK. Deletions cut 3 bases from V and 7 bases from J, with 13 bases between. The CDR3 DNA reads as TGTGCCAGCAGCCAGTCAAGGGAGAGGAATGAGCAGTTCTTC. Protein: CASSQSRERNEQFF.

The chain couples TRBV11-2 to TRBJ1-2; 8 nucleotides agree with TRBD1. Germline V gives CDR1 SGHAT, CDR2 FQNNGV. Trimming at V came to 7 bases and at J to 2 bases, leaving 9 bases not matched to a gene. This CDR3 comprises 15 residues. The CDR3 coding sequence is TGTGCCAGCAACCCTCCCCGGGACAGGAACTATGGCTACACCTTC. This translates into CASNPPRDRNYGYTF.

The chain uses TRBV28 and TRBJ2-3; D gene unclear. The germline CDR1 and CDR2 sequences are MDHEN and SYDVKM. This CDR3 is 16 amino acids long. Trimming removed 7 bases from V and 0 bases from J, with 17 bases in between. As DNA, the CDR3 is TGTGCCAGCACCCCTCCAGTGCCCCGTAGCACAGATACGCAGTATTTT. This translates into CASTPPVPRSTDTQYF.